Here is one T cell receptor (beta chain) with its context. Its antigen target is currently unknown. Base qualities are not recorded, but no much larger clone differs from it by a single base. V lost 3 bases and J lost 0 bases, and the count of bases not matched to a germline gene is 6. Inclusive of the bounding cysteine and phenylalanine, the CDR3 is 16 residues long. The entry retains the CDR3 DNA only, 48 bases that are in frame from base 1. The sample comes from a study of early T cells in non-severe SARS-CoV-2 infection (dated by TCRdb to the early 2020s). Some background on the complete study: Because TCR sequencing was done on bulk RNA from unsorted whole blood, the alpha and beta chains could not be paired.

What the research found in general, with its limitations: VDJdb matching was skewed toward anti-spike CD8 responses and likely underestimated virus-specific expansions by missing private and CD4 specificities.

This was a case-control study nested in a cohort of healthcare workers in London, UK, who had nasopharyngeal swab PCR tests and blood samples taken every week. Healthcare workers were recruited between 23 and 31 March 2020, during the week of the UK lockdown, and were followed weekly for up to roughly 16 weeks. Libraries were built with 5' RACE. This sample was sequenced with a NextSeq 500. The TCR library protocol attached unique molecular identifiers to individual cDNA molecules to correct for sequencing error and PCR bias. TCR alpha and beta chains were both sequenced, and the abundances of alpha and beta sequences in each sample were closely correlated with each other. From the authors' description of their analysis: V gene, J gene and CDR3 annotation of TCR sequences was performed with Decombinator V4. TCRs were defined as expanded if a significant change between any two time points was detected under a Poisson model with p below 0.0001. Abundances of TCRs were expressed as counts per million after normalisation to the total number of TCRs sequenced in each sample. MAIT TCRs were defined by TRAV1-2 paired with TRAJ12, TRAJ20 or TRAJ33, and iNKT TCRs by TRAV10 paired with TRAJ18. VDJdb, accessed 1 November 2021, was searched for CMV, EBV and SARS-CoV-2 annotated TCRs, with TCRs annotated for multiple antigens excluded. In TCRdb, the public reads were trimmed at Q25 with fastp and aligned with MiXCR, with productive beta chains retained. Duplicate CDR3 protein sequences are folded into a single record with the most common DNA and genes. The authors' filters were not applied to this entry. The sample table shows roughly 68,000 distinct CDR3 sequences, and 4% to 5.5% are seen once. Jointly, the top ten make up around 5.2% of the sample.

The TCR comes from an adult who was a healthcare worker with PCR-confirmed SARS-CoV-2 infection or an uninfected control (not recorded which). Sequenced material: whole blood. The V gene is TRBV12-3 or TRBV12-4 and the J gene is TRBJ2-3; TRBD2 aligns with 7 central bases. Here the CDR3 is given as CASSLLFSGSTDTQYF. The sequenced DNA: TGTGCCAGCAGTTTGTTATTTAGCGGGAGCACAGATACGCAGTATTTT.